The source of this TCR beta chain is a study of T cells after yellow fever vaccination. Overall study findings and caveats: The study re-detected most primary-vaccination clones after the booster (under 97% CD4, roughly 91% CD8).

TCRdb passed the 5' RACE reads through MiXCR, listing each CDR3 protein once. The data show roughly 160,000 distinct CDR3 sequences, around 7.2% seen once. This clonotype has ten or more counts. Its specificity is unknown. The sequence was obtained from a man younger than 35 who received the YFV17D yellow fever vaccine. The material sequenced was CD4+ T cells sorted from PBMCs, taken around 5 days after the first yellow fever vaccination.

The CDR3 spells CASSLLLGGITDTQYF. In nucleotides, the CDR3 is TGTGCCAGCAGCTTGCTACTGGGCGGAATCACAGATACGCAGTATTTT. The chain uses TRBV7-2 and TRBJ2-3; no clear D gene. The V and J ends lost 3 bases and 2 bases respectively, with 15 bases between them. The germline V gene encodes CDR1 SGHTA and CDR2 FQGNSA. The CDR3 consists of 16 residues.